This paragraph reports one TCR beta chain. These data belong to a study of T cell responses to AZD1222 COVID-19 vaccine. Assay used: immunoSEQ multiplex PCR; TCRdb lists only in-frame clones, some missing. The profile covers some 150,000 clones, with 90% to 95% appearing a single time and around 0.9% taken by the ten largest. This sequence originates from an adult in good health. Sequencing used peripheral blood, obtained on day 0 of AZD1222 vaccination.

The CDR3: CASRGRSYNEQFF. The DNA for the CDR3 is TGTGCCAGCAGGGGCCGCTCCTACAATGAGCAGTTCTTC. This chain uses TRBV28 with TRBJ2-1; no reliable D call. Germline V gene data show CDR1 as MDHEN and CDR2 as SYDVKM. This CDR3 comprises 13 residues. The V gene lost 6 bases and the J gene lost 0 bases, with 6 bases spanning the gap.